This entry lists 23 T cell receptor beta chains sequenced from one sample in a study of CD8 T cells in ankylosing spondylitis. Using its own MiXCR run on the 5' RACE reads, TCRdb lists one record per CDR3 protein. This table has about 110,000 distinct CDR3 sequences, 24% appearing once. The sequenced material came from synovial fluid, either unsorted or a sorted T cell fraction (not recorded which). These receptors came from a male donor with ankylosing spondylitis.

This clonotype was seen at least ten times. The chain carries TRBV29-1 and TRBJ2-7; 7 positions agree with TRBD1. The CDR3 consists of 12 residues. Germline assignment: CDR1 SQVTM and CDR2 ANQGSEA. Losses at the gene ends were 4 bases for V and 4 bases for J; bases not matched to a gene: 4. The CDR3 region has the DNA TGCAGCGTTGCGACAGGGAGTTACGAGCAGTACTTC. It yields the protein CSVATGSYEQYF.

This clonotype appeared a few times. A much more abundant neighbour one base away suggests this may be a read error. The J gene is TRBJ2-1, the V gene TRBV4-2; D ambiguous. Germline assignment: CDR1 LGHNA and CDR2 YNFKEQ. The V end was cut by 0 bases, the J end by 7 bases, with 1 base between. The CDR3 has 11 amino acids. CDR3 protein: CASSQENEQFF. CDR3 nucleotides: TGTGCCAGCAGCCAAGAAAATGAGCAGTTCTTC.

This clonotype was counted a few times. The chain employs TRBV30 and TRBJ2-3, with D perhaps matching TRBD1 (6 bases). Germline V gene sequence: CDR1 GTSNPN, CDR2 SVGIG (reference sequence). Trimming took off 2 bases at V and 6 bases at J, with 9 bases between the two ends. This CDR3 has 12 residues. CDR3 loop: CAWSMGADTQYF. The CDR3 DNA sequence: TGTGCCTGGAGTATGGGGGCCGATACGCAGTATTTT.

Details on this clonotype: One end of the junction varies from germline; a read error may be responsible. V is TRBV15 and J is TRBJ2-3, with a tentative D call TRBD2 (5 bases). From germline, CDR1 is LNHNV and CDR2 YYDKDF (reference sequence). The CDR3 totals 15 residues. This CDR3 reads CATSRGTSPRDMQYF. DNA of the CDR3: TGTGCCACCAGCAGAGGGACTTCGCCTAGAGATATGCAGTATTTT.

V gene TRBV12-3 or TRBV12-4 combines with J gene TRBJ2-5; the match to TRBD2 covers 7 bases. The ends lost 6 bases at V and 4 bases at J; junction bases unmatched: 8. The CDR3 has 14 residues. CDR3 sequence reads: CASRATREAETQYF. CDR3 bases: TGTGCCAGCAGAGCAACCCGGGAGGCAGAGACCCAGTACTTC.

This chain connects TRBV14 to TRBJ2-5, with 9 nucleotides matching TRBD2. Germline V gene sequence: CDR1 SGHDN, CDR2 FVKESK. The CDR3 is made up of 17 amino acids. J was trimmed by 2 bases and V by 0 bases; bases with no gene match: 7. The CDR3 protein is CASSQEMGLAGQETQYF. The CDR3 nucleotides read TGTGCCAGCAGCCAAGAGATGGGTCTAGCGGGACAAGAGACCCAGTACTTC.

The chain couples TRBV4-1 to TRBJ1-3, with 7 bases matching TRBD1. The germline V gene has CDR1 MGHRA and CDR2 YSYEKL. This CDR3 has 15 residues. V was pared by 1 base and J by 0 bases, with 0 bases of the junction left unmatched. CDR3 residues: CASSQGTGSGNTIYF. CDR3 in DNA: TGCGCCAGCAGCCAAGGGACAGGCTCTGGAAACACCATATATTTT.

This clonotype has only one observation. The V and J genes are TRBV10-3 and TRBJ1-6; D is perhaps TRBD1 (5 bases). This CDR3 contains 16 residues. The germline V and J ends were trimmed by 3 bases and 7 bases, with 16 bases remaining between them. Germline-derived CDR1 and CDR2 are ENHRY and SYGVKD. The CDR3, as DNA: TGTGCCATCAGTGACGGTCGGCAGGGTGTAAATTCACCCCTCCACTTT. This sequence encodes CAISDGRQGVNSPLHF.

This sequence joins TRBV6-2 or TRBV6-3 and TRBJ2-1; either TRBD1 or TRBD2 may supply D (5 bases each). The V gene's germline CDR1 is MNHEY and CDR2 SVGEGT. There are 15 residues in the CDR3. Trimming took 4 bases from V and 7 from J, leaving 17 bases between them. CDR3 residues: CASSFSQGEGNEQFF. Here the CDR3 DNA reads TGTGCCAGCAGTTTCAGTCAGGGTGAGGGGAATGAGCAGTTCTTC.

V and J are TRBV2 and TRBJ2-1; 8 nucleotides agree with TRBD2. Germline CDR1 SNHLY, CDR2 FYNNEI. V was pared by 10 bases and J by 1 base, with 9 bases of the junction left unmatched. CDR3 size: 15 residues. Written as DNA, the CDR3 is TGTGCCACCGTCGAAACTAGCGGATCCTACAATGAGCAGTTCTTC. Translating gives CATVETSGSYNEQFF.

This clonotype showed up just a few times. The rearrangement joins TRBV10-2 to TRBJ2-1, with D uncertain. Germline V gene data show CDR1 as WSHSY and CDR2 as SAAADI. V was pared by 1 base and J by 3 bases, with 7 bases between. This CDR3 is 14 amino acids long. As DNA, the CDR3 is TGCGCCAGCAGTGAGTATAACTACTACAATGAGCAGTTCTTC. Translation: CASSEYNYYNEQFF.

The chain combines TRBV5-1 with TRBJ2-7, with D hard to call. CDR3 size: 12 residues. V lost 3 bases and J 1 base, leaving 5 bases between the germline ends. CDR1 SGHRS and CDR2 YFSETQ come from the germline V gene. CDR3 DNA sequence: TGCGCCAGCAGCTACGGATCCTACGAGCAGTACTTC. Translation: CASSYGSYEQYF. Combining the CDR3 with reference TRBV5-1 and TRBJ2-7 gives the whole variable domain KAGVTQTPRYLIKTRGQQVTLSCSPISGHRSVSWYQQTPGQGLQFLFEYFSETQRNKGNFPGRFSGRQFSNSRSEMNVSTLELGDSALYLCASSYGSYEQYFGPGTRLTVT.

The V call is TRBV20-1, the J call TRBJ2-1; D is unclear. The CDR3 runs to 13 residues. Per the germline V gene, CDR1 is DFQATT and CDR2 is SNEGSKA (reference sequence). V was clipped by 6 bases and J by 8 bases, with 17 bases between them. CDR3: CSAASSRVHEQFF. CDR3 DNA: TGCAGTGCCGCAAGCAGTAGAGTCCATGAGCAGTTCTTC.

This clonotype was picked up a small number of times. The rearrangement links TRBV14 to TRBJ1-1; D remains unclear. The CDR3 spans 14 residues. CDR1 and CDR2 from the germline V gene are SGHDN and FVKESK. With 2 bases removed from V and 6 bases from J, the gap between germline ends came to 13 bases. The CDR3 spells CASSQREARSEAFF. The DNA of the CDR3 is TGTGCCAGCAGCCAAAGAGAGGCCAGGTCTGAAGCTTTCTTT.

This clonotype was detected many times. The chain carries TRBV20-1 and TRBJ2-5, with a weak D call TRBD2 (6 bases). The V gene's germline CDR1 is DFQATT and CDR2 SNEGSKA (reference sequence). This CDR3 spans 16 amino acids. The V end lost 0 bases, the J end lost 4 bases, and 18 bases lay between the germline ends. The CDR3 reads CSARDFIGGDAETQYF. CDR3 DNA sequence: TGCAGTGCTAGAGATTTCATTGGCGGGGACGCAGAGACCCAGTACTTC.

CDR3 DNA sequence: TGCAGTGCTAGAGTCCCGGCAGGGGCGAATCAGCCCCAGCATTTT. This codes for CSARVPAGANQPQHF. The rearrangement uses TRBV20-1 and TRBJ1-5; weak D call: TRBD1 (6 bases). The length of the CDR3 is 15 residues. Germline CDR1 is DFQATT and CDR2 is SNEGSKA (reference sequence). V was pared by 1 base and J by 4 bases, with 14 bases between.

By proportion, this clonotype is medium-sized. V and J are TRBV11-2 and TRBJ2-3, with 7 bases aligning to TRBD1. The germline CDR1 and CDR2 sequences are SGHAT and FQNNGV. The CDR3 is made up of 14 amino acids. The V gene end was trimmed by 5 bases and the J gene end by 4 bases; junction bases not matched to a gene: 6. Written as DNA, the CDR3 is TGTGCCAGCAGCCTCTGGCAGGGGGCAGATACGCAGTATTTT. Amino acid sequence: CASSLWQGADTQYF.

This clonotype has a count of ten or more. The chain has TRBV6-1 and TRBJ2-5; 10 nucleotides match TRBD2. V lost 5 bases to trimming and J lost 6 bases; unmatched junction nucleotides: 9. There are 15 residues in the CDR3. The V gene's germline CDR1 is MNHNS and CDR2 SASEGT. The CDR3 protein is CASSQGVAGGKTQYF. The CDR3 nucleotides read TGTGCCAGCAGTCAGGGAGTAGCGGGAGGAAAGACCCAGTACTTC.

V is TRBV3-1 and J is TRBJ1-1; possibly TRBD1 for D (5 bases). V lost 4 bases and J 8 bases, leaving 17 bases between the germline ends. This CDR3 has 14 amino acids. Germline lookup yields CDR1 LGHDT and CDR2 YNNKEL (reference sequence). The CDR3 loop reads CASSLLMGLGEAFF. CDR3 nucleotide sequence: TGTGCCAGCAGCCTTTTGATGGGGCTAGGAGAAGCTTTCTTT.

The chain carries TRBV5-1 and TRBJ2-5, with D uncertain. The CDR3 extends over 15 amino acids. Germline CDR1 is SGHRS and CDR2 is YFSETQ. V lost 1 base to trimming and J lost 5 bases, with 15 bases between them. The CDR3 coding sequence is TGCGCCAGCAGCTTGACCGATGTGGAAGTGGAGACCCAGTACTTC. It encodes CASSLTDVEVETQYF.

V gene TRBV11-2 combines with J gene TRBJ2-7, with D unresolved. Germline CDR1 and CDR2: SGHAT and FQNNGV. The V end was cut by 5 bases, the J end by 3 bases, with 17 bases between. The CDR3 has 15 amino acids. The CDR3 nucleotides are TGTGCCAGCAGCCCAGAACCGGGCCCATACTACGAGCAGTACTTC. Its protein product is CASSPEPGPYYEQYF.

This clonotype was found a few times. The chain is built from TRBV19 and TRBJ2-1; perhaps D is TRBD1 or TRBD2 (5 bases each). The V gene's germline CDR1 is LNHDA and CDR2 SQIVND (reference sequence). The CDR3 loop spans 16 amino acids. In DNA form, the CDR3 reads TGTGCGACGACTAATGGGGCCGAATACCAAAGCAATGAGCAGTTCTTC. Residues: CATTNGAEYQSNEQFF.

This clonotype was recorded a few times. CDR3 protein: CASSVSGAPDTEAFF. Written as DNA, the CDR3 is TGTGCCAGTAGTGTTTCAGGGGCGCCGGACACTGAAGCTTTCTTT. This chain connects TRBV19 to TRBJ1-1; tentatively, D is TRBD1 (6 bases). Trimming removed 5 bases at V and 3 bases at J, with 16 bases between. In germline, CDR1 is LNHDA, CDR2 SQIVND (reference sequence). This CDR3 region has 15 residues.